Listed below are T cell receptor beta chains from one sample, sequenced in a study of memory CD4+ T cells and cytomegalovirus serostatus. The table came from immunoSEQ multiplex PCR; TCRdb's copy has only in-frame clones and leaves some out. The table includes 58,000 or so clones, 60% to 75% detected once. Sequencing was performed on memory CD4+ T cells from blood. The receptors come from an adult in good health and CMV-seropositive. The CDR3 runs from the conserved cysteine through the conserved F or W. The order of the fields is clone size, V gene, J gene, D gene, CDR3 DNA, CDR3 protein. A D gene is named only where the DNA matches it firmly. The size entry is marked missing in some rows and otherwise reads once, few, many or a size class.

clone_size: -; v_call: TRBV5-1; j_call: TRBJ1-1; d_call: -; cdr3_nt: TGCGCCAGCAGCTTGGAGTGGGGCCCCGGGTTT; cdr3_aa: CASSLEWGPGF
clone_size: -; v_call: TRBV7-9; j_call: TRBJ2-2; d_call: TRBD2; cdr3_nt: TGTGCCAGCAGCTTAAGAGGGCGGGAGGAGAGCACCGGGGAGCTGTTTTTT; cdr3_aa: CASSLRGREESTGELFF
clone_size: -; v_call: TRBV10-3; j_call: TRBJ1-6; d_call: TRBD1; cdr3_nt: TGTGCCATCACCGGGACAGGGGGTTCACCCCTCCACTTT; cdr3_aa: CAITGTGGSPLHF
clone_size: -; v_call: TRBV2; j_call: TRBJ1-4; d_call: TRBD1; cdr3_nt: TGTGCCAGCAGCGGGGGGACAGCAAATAATGAAAAACTGTTTTTT; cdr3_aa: CASSGGTANNEKLFF
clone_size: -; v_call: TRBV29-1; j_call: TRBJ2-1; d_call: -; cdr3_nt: TGCAGCGTTGAGGGGCGGCCTACCTACAATGAGCAGTTCTTC; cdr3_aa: CSVEGRPTYNEQFF
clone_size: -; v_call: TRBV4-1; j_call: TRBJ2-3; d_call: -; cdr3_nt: TGCGCCAGCAGCCCTCAGTTGGCTAGCGCGAGCACAGATACGCAGTATTTT; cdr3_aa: CASSPQLASASTDTQYF
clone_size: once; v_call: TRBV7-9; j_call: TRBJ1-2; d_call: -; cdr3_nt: TGTGCCAGCAGCTTAGCGATTTCCATTGCGAACGGCTACACCTTC; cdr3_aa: CASSLAISIANGYTF
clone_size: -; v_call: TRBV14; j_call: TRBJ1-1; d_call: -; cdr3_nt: TGTGCCAGCAGCGACCAGGGGCGTCCCGAAGCTTTCTTT; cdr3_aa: CASSDQGRPEAFF
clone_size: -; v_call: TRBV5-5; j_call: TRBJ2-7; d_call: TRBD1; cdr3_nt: TGTGCCAGCAGCTTGGCCCCAGGGACAGGGAGCAATTATATCTACGAGCAGTACTTC; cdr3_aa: CASSLAPGTGSNYIYEQYF
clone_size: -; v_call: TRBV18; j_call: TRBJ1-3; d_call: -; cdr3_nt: TGTGCCAGCTCACCACCAGGAGGATCCACCTTTGGAAACACCATATATTTT; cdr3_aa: CASSPPGGSTFGNTIYF
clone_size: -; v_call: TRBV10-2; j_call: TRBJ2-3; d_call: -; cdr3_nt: TGCGCCAGCAGTGACGCAGATACGCAGTATTTT; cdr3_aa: CASSDADTQYF
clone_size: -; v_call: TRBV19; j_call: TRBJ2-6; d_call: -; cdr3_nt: TGTGCCAGTACACAGACCTCTGGGGCCAACGTCCTGACTTTC; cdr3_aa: CASTQTSGANVLTF
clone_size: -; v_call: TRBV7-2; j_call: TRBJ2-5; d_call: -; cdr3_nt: TGTGCCAGCAGCTTAGCGGAGACCCAGTACTTC; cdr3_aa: CASSLAETQYF
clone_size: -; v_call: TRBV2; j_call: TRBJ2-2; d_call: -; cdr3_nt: TGTGCCAGCGGACGAGGGTGGACCGGGGAGCTGTTTTTT; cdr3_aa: CASGRGWTGELFF
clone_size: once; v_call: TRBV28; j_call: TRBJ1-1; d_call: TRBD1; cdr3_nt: TGTGCCAGCAGTCCCCGGGACAGGGACACTGAAGCTTTCTTT; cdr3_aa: CASSPRDRDTEAFF
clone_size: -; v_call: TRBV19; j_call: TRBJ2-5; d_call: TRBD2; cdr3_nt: TGTGCCAGTAGATCCACCACCCTAGCGGTCTCTTCAGAGACCCAGTACTTC; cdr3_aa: CASRSTTLAVSSETQYF
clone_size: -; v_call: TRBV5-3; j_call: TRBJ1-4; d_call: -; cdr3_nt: TGTGCCAGAAGCTTGTTCCGGAAAGAAAAACTGTTTTTT; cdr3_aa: CARSLFRKEKLFF
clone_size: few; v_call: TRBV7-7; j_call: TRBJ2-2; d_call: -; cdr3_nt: TGTGCCAGCAGTCAACTCGGGGGACCCGGGGAGCTGTTTTTT; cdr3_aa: CASSQLGGPGELFF
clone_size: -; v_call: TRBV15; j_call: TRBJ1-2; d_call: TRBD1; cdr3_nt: TGTGCCACCAATCAAGAAGGACAGGGCCGAATCAGGGGAGGCTACACCTTC; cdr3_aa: CATNQEGQGRIRGGYTF
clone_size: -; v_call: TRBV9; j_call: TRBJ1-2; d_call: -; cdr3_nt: TGTGCCAGCAGCCCTACAAACAGGGAGGGCTATGGCTACACCTTC; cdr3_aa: CASSPTNREGYGYTF
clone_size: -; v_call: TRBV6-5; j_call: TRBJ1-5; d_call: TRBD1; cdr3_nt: TGTGCCAGCGGTCACAGGGGGTACAATCAGCCCCAGCATTTT; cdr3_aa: CASGHRGYNQPQHF
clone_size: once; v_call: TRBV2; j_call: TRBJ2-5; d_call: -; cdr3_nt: TGTGCCAGCAGTGTTAATAGCGGATTTCAAGAGACCCAGTACTTC; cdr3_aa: CASSVNSGFQETQYF
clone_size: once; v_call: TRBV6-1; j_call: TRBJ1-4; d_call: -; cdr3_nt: TGTGCCAGCAGTGAAGCTGCAACTAATGAAAAACTGTTTTTT; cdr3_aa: CASSEAATNEKLFF
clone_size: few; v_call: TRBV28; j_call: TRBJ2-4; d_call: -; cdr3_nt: TGTGCCAGTTGGACCAGGGGGGGGAAAAACATTCAGTACTTC; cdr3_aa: CASWTRGGKNIQYF
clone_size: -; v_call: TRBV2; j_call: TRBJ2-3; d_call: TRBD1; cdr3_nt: TGTGCGGGGGACAGGGGCACAGATACGCAGTATTTT; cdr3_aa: CAGDRGTDTQYF
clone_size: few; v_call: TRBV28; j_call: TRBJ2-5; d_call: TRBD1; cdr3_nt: TGTGCCACACAGGGGGCCGAAGAGACCCAGTACTTC; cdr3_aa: CATQGAEETQYF
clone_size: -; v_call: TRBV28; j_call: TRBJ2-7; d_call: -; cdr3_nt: TGTGCCAGCAGTTTAACCTACGAGCAGTACTTC; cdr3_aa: CASSLTYEQYF
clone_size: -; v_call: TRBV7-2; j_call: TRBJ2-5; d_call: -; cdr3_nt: TGTGCCAGCACCCAGGGCGGGACCCAGTACTTC; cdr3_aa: CASTQGGTQYF
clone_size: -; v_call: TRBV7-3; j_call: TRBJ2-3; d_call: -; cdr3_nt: TGTGCCAGCAGCCCCTTGGTATCCCGAGATACGCAGTATTTT; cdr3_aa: CASSPLVSRDTQYF
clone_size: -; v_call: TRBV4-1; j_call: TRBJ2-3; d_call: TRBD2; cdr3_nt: TGCGCCAGCAGCCGAGGGACTAGCGGGAGTGTCACAGATACGCAGTATTTT; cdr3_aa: CASSRGTSGSVTDTQYF
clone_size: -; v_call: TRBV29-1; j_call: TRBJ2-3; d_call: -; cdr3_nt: TGCAGCGTTGAAACAGGCACAGATACGCAGTATTTT; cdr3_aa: CSVETGTDTQYF
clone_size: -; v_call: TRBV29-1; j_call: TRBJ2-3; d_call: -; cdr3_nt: TGCAGCGTTGCGGGGAGCACAGATACGCAGTATTTT; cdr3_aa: CSVAGSTDTQYF
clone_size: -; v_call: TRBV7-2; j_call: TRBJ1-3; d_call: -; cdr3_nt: TGTGCCAGCGCAATTTGGGGATCTGGAAACACCATATATTTT; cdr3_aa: CASAIWGSGNTIYF
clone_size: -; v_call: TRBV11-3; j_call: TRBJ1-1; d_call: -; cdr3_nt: TGTGCCAGCAGCTCCCAACCACTTCAAGTTATGAACACTGAAGCTTTCTTT; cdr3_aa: CASSSQPLQVMNTEAFF
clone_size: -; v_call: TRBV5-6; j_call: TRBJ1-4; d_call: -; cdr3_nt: TGTGCCAGCAGCTTGCAAAGGGCGGCGCGAAAACTGTTTTTT; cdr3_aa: CASSLQRAARKLFF
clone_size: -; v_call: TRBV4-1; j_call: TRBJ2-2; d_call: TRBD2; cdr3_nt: TGCGCCAGCAGCCCACTCCAGCTGACTAGCGGGACCGGGGAGCTGTTTTTT; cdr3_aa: CASSPLQLTSGTGELFF
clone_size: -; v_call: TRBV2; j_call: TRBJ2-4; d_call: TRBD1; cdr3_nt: TGTGCCGCCGGGACAGGGGATAACATTCAGTACTTC; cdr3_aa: CAAGTGDNIQYF
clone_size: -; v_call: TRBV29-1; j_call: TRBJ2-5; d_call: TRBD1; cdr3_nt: TGCAGCGTCGCGACAGGGGGTATGGAGACCCAGTACTTC; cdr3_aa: CSVATGGMETQYF
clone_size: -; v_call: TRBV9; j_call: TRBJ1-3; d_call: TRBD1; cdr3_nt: TGTGCCAGCACCACGACAGGGCTTGAGATCACCATATATTTT; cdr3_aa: CASTTTGLEITIYF
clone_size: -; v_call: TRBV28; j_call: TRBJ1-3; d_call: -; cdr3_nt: TGTGCCACCCAAAGGGGCGGGTCTGGAAACACCATATATTTT; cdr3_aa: CATQRGGSGNTIYF
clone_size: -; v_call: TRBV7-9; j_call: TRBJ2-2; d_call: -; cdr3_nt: TGTGCCAGCAGCTTAGAACTAGAATCCGGGGAGCTGTTTTTT; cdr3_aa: CASSLELESGELFF
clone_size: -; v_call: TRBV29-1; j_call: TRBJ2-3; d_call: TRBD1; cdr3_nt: TGCAGCGTAGGGGGCCTTACAGATACGCAGTATTTT; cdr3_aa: CSVGGLTDTQYF
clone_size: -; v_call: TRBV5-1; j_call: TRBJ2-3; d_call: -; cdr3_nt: TGCGCCAGCAGCTTAAGTCAGCGCACAGATACGCAGTATTTT; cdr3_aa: CASSLSQRTDTQYF
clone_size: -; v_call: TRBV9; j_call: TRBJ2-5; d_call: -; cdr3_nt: TGTGCCAGCAGCGATTCGTCTAGCAGACAAGAGACCCAGTACTTC; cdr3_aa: CASSDSSSRQETQYF
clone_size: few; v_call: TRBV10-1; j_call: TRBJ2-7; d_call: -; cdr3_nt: TGCGCCAGCAGTGAGTCGACCGACAGTCTCTACGAGCAGTACTTC; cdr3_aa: CASSESTDSLYEQYF
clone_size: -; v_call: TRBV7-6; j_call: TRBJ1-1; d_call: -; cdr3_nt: TGTGCCAGCAGCTTAGTGAGGGGGGGCGAAGCTTTCTTT; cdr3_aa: CASSLVRGGEAFF
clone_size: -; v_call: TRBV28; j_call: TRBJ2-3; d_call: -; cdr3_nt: TGTGCCAGCAGTTCCGGACAGATCGCCAGGAATACGCAGTATTTT; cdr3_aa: CASSSGQIARNTQYF
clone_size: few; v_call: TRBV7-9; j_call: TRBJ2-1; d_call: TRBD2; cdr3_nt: TGTGCCAGCAGCTTAACCGGGACTAGCTACAATGAGCAGTTCTTC; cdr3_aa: CASSLTGTSYNEQFF
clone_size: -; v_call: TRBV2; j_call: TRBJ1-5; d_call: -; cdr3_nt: TGTGCCAGCACTGAGCGGGGGGGCGCGTATCAGCCCCAGCATTTT; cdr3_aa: CASTERGGAYQPQHF
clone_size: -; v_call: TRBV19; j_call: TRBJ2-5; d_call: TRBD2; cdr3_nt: TGTGCCAGTGGCACGGGAGGGGTAGAGACCCAGTACTTC; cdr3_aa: CASGTGGVETQYF
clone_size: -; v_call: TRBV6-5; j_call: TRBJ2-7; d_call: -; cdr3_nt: TGTGCCAGCAGTATCTTGACAGGTAGCTACGAGCAGTACTTC; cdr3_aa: CASSILTGSYEQYF
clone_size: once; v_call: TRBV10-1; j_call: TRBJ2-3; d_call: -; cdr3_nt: TGCGCCAGCAGTGAGCAAGCAGGGAGCACAGATACGCAGTATTTT; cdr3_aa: CASSEQAGSTDTQYF
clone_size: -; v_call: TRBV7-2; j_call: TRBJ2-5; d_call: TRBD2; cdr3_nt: TGTGCCAGCAGCTTAGCCCCGGGACTAGCGGGGGGCGGGGAGACCCAGTACTTC; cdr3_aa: CASSLAPGLAGGGETQYF
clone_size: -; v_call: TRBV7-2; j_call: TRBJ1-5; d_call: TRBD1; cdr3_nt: TGTGCCAGCAGCAGGGACAGGGTCAATCAGCCCCAGCATTTT; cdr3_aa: CASSRDRVNQPQHF
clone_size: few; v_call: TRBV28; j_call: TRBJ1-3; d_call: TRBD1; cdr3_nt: TGTGCCAGCAGCCCTTGGGGACAGGGGGAGGGAAACACCATATATTTT; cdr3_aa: CASSPWGQGEGNTIYF
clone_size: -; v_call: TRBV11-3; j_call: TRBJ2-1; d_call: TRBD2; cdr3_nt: TGTGCCAGCAGCGCCCCTGGTACTAGCGGGAGTAATGAGCAGTTCTTC; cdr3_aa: CASSAPGTSGSNEQFF
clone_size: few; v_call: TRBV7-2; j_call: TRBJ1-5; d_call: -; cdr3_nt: TGTGCCAGCAGCTTAAGCAATCAGCCCCAGCATTTT; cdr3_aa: CASSLSNQPQHF